Following are 3 T cell receptor beta chains from one sample sequenced in a study of control samples from healthy donors and cancer patients. Using immunoSEQ multiplex PCR, the repertoire was profiled, and TCRdb retains in-frame clones only, with some absent. This sample yields around 170,000 clones, of which approximately 86% are seen a single time; over 4% belongs to the top ten. The specimen was blood. The receptors come from a woman aged 25 to 45 in good health.

The J gene is TRBJ2-1, the V gene TRBV7-9; D not certain. Per the germline V gene, CDR1 is SEHNR and CDR2 is FQNEAQ (reference sequence). Deletions cut 1 base from V and 1 base from J, with 11 bases between. The CDR3 is 16 amino acids. The CDR3 sequence: CASSLGLGGSYNEQFF. CDR3 nucleotide sequence: TGTGCCAGCAGCTTAGGGCTCGGCGGTTCCTACAATGAGCAGTTCTTC.

The chain carries TRBV28 and TRBJ1-5, with no clear D. Looked up from germline, CDR1 is MDHEN and CDR2 is SYDVKM. V was shortened by 11 bases and J by 3 bases, with 11 bases between the two germline ends. CDR3 length: 12 residues. Written as DNA, the CDR3 is TGTGCCGCAGAGCGGTACAATCAGCCCCAGCATTTT. Protein product: CAAERYNQPQHF.

The rearrangement uses TRBV12-3 or TRBV12-4 and TRBJ2-7, with D perhaps matching TRBD1 (6 bases). Trimming shortened V by 0 bases and J by 12 bases, and 12 bases separated the two germline ends. The CDR3 covers 12 residues. This chain's CDR3 is CASSLAVGHTYF. CDR3 in DNA: TGTGCCAGCAGTTTAGCGGTGGGACACACGTACTTC.